The clone carrying this T cell receptor beta chain was found once. Its antigen is still unknown. Full-length variable regions came from constant-region reverse primers plus semi-nested Nested Universal Primer A PCR. TCRdb re-derived calls from the 5' RACE reads in MiXCR, one entry per CDR3 protein. Of 7,500 to 10,000 distinct CDR3 sequences in the sample, roughly 25% are singletons; the top ten hold more than 2.5%. Treg sorting used a CD4+CD25+CD127-/low gate. General study findings and limits: Tumor-infiltrating Treg TCR alpha and beta sequences overlapped most with tumor naive CD4+ T cells, then blood naive.

V was pared by 0 bases and J by 4 bases, with 8 bases between. Germline V gene lookup returns CDR1 SGHRS and CDR2 YFSETQ. The CDR3 is made up of 15 amino acids. The chain links TRBV5-1 to TRBJ2-6; D gene ambiguous. Sequencing was carried out using Tregs sorted from blood. The source is a female donor with breast cancer. The CDR3 loop is CASSLAGGGANVLTF. The DNA for the CDR3 is TGCGCCAGCAGCTTGGCCGGTGGGGGGGCCAACGTCCTGACTTTC.